This is a list of T cell receptor beta chains from one sample in a study of PD-L1 blockade in urothelial cancer. Data came from immunoSEQ multiplex PCR; TCRdb stores just in-frame clones and leaves some out. The sample contains approximately 39,000 clones, approximately 80% of which appear only once. Sequenced here: PBMCs, sampled around atezolizumab (anti-PD-L1) treatment. The receptors were sampled from an elderly man with urothelial cancer. CDR3s include the opening cysteine and the closing phenylalanine or tryptophan. The order of the fields is V gene, D gene, J gene, clone size, CDR3 length, CDR3 protein, CDR3 DNA. The D gene is left open where the match is weak. Only some rows state a clone size, as once, few, many or a class for expanded clones.

TRBV28	NA	TRBJ2-7	NA	14	CASNTRQDSYEQYF	TGTGCCAGCAACACTCGACAGGACTCCTACGAGCAGTACTTC
TRBV7-2	NA	TRBJ1-1	NA	13	CASSLNLRTSAFF	TGTGCCAGCAGCTTAAATTTACGGACATCTGCTTTCTTT
TRBV4-1	NA	TRBJ1-1	few	12	CASSGGRAEAFF	TGCGCCAGCAGCGGAGGGAGAGCTGAAGCTTTCTTT
TRBV5-4	TRBD1	TRBJ1-2	NA	14	CASSALTGGDGYTF	TGTGCCAGCAGCGCCTTGACAGGGGGGGATGGCTACACCTTC
TRBV5-1	TRBD2	TRBJ2-2	NA	18	CASSLARGGSINTGELFF	TGCGCCAGCAGCTTGGCCCGTGGCGGGAGCATTAACACCGGGGAGCTGTTTTTT
TRBV7-9	TRBD2	TRBJ2-5	NA	16	CASSSLPAGDGETQYF	TGTGCCAGCAGCTCCCTGCCAGCGGGAGACGGGGAGACCCAGTACTTC
TRBV7-6	TRBD1	TRBJ2-7	NA	15	CASSHPTGGIYEQYF	TGTGCCAGCAGTCATCCGACAGGGGGAATCTACGAGCAGTACTTC
TRBV30	NA	TRBJ1-2	NA	13	CAWSKGQNYGYTF	TGTGCCTGGAGTAAGGGGCAAAACTATGGCTACACCTTC
TRBV5-1	TRBD2	TRBJ2-7	NA	15	CASSNIAGGSYEQYF	TGCGCCAGCAGCAACATAGCGGGAGGTTCCTACGAGCAGTACTTC
TRBV28	TRBD1	TRBJ1-4	NA	15	CASSLRGGEEEKLFF	TGTGCCAGCAGTTTGAGAGGGGGCGAGGAGGAAAAACTGTTTTTT
TRBV10-2	TRBD2	TRBJ2-3	NA	13	CASKAGGPDTQYF	TGCGCCAGCAAGGCGGGAGGGCCAGATACGCAGTATTTT
TRBV11-2	NA	TRBJ2-7	once	16	CASSLGSPTVVYEQYF	TGTGCCAGCAGCTTAGGCTCCCCCACAGTTGTCTACGAGCAGTACTTC
TRBV5-6	NA	TRBJ1-1	NA	16	CASIEIGSPENTEAFF	TGTGCCAGCATCGAAATCGGGTCGCCAGAGAACACTGAAGCTTTCTTT
TRBV9	NA	TRBJ2-7	NA	14	CASSVGGESIEQYF	TGTGCCAGCAGCGTAGGAGGAGAAAGCATCGAGCAGTACTTC
TRBV6-4	TRBD2	TRBJ2-1	NA	15	CASSALSGSGNEQFF	TGTGCCAGCAGTGCCCTTAGCGGGAGTGGGAATGAGCAGTTCTTC
TRBV19	TRBD1	TRBJ2-7	NA	15	CASSPRQGYSYEQYF	TGTGCCAGTAGTCCCAGACAGGGATACTCCTACGAGCAGTACTTC
TRBV5-5	TRBD1	TRBJ1-2	NA	17	CASSPKGQAVMNYGYTF	TGTGCCAGCAGCCCAAAGGGACAGGCAGTAATGAACTATGGCTACACCTTC
TRBV27	TRBD2	TRBJ2-1	NA	14	CAARTSGNYNEQFF	TGTGCCGCCCGGACTAGCGGGAACTACAATGAGCAGTTCTTC
TRBV30	TRBD2	TRBJ2-1	few	18	CAWRPPPSGSQSYNEQFF	TGTGCCTGGAGGCCCCCGCCTAGCGGGAGTCAATCCTACAATGAGCAGTTCTTC
TRBV7-6	NA	TRBJ2-7	once	14	CASSLAPQSYEQYF	TGTGCCAGCAGCTTAGCCCCTCAGTCCTACGAGCAGTACTTC
TRBV6-1	NA	TRBJ2-7	NA	13	CASSDPPPGEQYF	TGTGCCAGCAGTGATCCGCCCCCCGGCGAGCAGTACTTC
TRBV5-1	TRBD2	TRBJ2-1	once	16	CASSLGGRGYSDEQFF	TGCGCCAGCAGCTTAGGCGGGAGAGGATATAGCGATGAGCAGTTCTTC
TRBV2	NA	TRBJ2-5	few	13	CASSGQPEETQYF	TGTGCCAGCAGTGGACAGCCGGAAGAGACCCAGTACTTC
TRBV7-9	NA	TRBJ1-2	NA	12	CASSPPASGYTF	TGTGCCAGCAGCCCCCCCGCGTCTGGCTACACCTTC
TRBV5-1	NA	TRBJ2-5	NA	13	CASSLGGEETQYF	TGCGCCAGCAGCTTGGGGGGGGAGGAGACCCAGTACTTC
TRBV5-4	TRBD1	TRBJ2-2	NA	16	CASSNSGTGPFGELFF	TGTGCCAGCAGCAACTCCGGGACAGGGCCCTTCGGGGAGCTGTTTTTT
TRBV6-1	NA	TRBJ1-2	once	13	CASSEKTEYGYTF	TGTGCCAGCAGTGAAAAAACAGAATATGGCTACACCTTC
TRBV7-9	NA	TRBJ1-2	once	15	CASSLEHSLNYGYTF	TGTGCCAGCAGCTTAGAGCACAGTCTAAACTATGGCTACACCTTC
TRBV6-5	NA	TRBJ2-3	NA	14	CATKTGQGTDTQYF	TGTGCCACCAAAACGGGACAAGGGACAGATACGCAGTATTTT
TRBV19	NA	TRBJ1-2	NA	14	CASSIARQNYGYTF	TGTGCCAGTAGTATAGCCCGACAGAACTATGGCTACACCTTC
TRBV5-4	TRBD2	TRBJ2-7	NA	19	CASSLPGGGLAGEKGEQYF	TGTGCCAGCAGCTTGCCTGGGGGCGGACTAGCGGGAGAAAAGGGCGAGCAGTACTTC
TRBV30	NA	TRBJ1-5	NA	15	CAWSVAGSNSQPQHF	TGTGCCTGGAGTGTAGCAGGGTCCAATAGTCAGCCCCAGCATTTT
TRBV6-6	NA	TRBJ2-7	NA	14	CASSSTLTVYEQYF	TGTGCCAGCAGTTCCACCCTGACAGTCTACGAGCAGTACTTC
TRBV4-3	TRBD2	TRBJ2-6	few	19	CASSPRGLAVISGANVLTF	TGCGCCAGCAGCCCAAGAGGCCTAGCGGTCATCTCTGGGGCCAACGTCCTGACTTTC
TRBV7-9	TRBD1	TRBJ2-2	few	17	CASSLARDRGSAGELFF	TGTGCCAGCAGCTTAGCAAGGGACAGGGGATCGGCCGGGGAGCTGTTTTTT
TRBV21-1	NA	TRBJ2-7	medium-sized	16	CASSKPRRYFNYEQYF	TGTGCCAGCAGCAAACCTCGCAGGTACTTCAACTACGAGCAGTACTTC
TRBV30	NA	TRBJ2-4	NA	14	CAALFDSAKNIQYF	TGTGCCGCCCTCTTTGACTCGGCCAAAAACATTCAGTACTTC
TRBV19	TRBD1	TRBJ1-3	NA	14	CASRTDRGGNTIYF	TGTGCCAGTAGGACGGACAGGGGAGGAAACACCATATATTTT
TRBV4-3	TRBD2	TRBJ2-7	NA	21	CASSRSPRAGRRTSGVYEQYF	TGCGCCAGCAGCCGCAGTCCAAGAGCAGGCCGAAGAACTAGCGGGGTCTACGAGCAGTACTTC